This is a list of T cell receptor beta chains from one sample in a study of T cell changes during pregnancy in multiple sclerosis. Profiling relied on immunoSEQ multiplex PCR, and the TCRdb table lists in-frame clones only, not all of them. Of 50,000 to 65,000 clones listed, more than 75% are singletons. This specimen was peripheral blood, taken in the second trimester of pregnancy. The receptors originated from a female donor with multiple sclerosis, enrolled in a pregnancy study. CDR3s include the opening cysteine and the closing phenylalanine or tryptophan. The D gene is left open where the match is weak. Clone size appears in some rows only: once, few, many, or a class for an expanded clone.

d_call j_call clone_size v_call cdr3_aa cdr3_nt
TRBD1 TRBJ2-7 NA TRBV5-1 CASSLALGQGEREQYF TGCGCCAGCAGCTTGGCCCTGGGGCAGGGGGAACGCGAGCAGTACTTC
NA TRBJ1-1 NA TRBV2 CASRLPGYMNTEAFF TGTGCCAGCAGGTTGCCGGGTTACATGAACACTGAAGCTTTCTTT
NA TRBJ1-6 NA TRBV4-1 CASSQLEIGGSPLHF TGCGCCAGCAGCCAACTAGAGATAGGGGGATCACCCCTCCACTTT
NA TRBJ2-2 NA TRBV11-3 CASSLDSTGELFF TGTGCCAGCAGCCTAGACAGCACCGGGGAGCTGTTTTTT
NA TRBJ2-1 NA TRBV7-3 CASGLGQSSYNEQFF TGTGCCAGCGGACTCGGGCAGAGCTCCTACAATGAGCAGTTCTTC
NA TRBJ1-2 NA TRBV5-4 CASRSGPNYGYTF TGTGCCAGCAGAAGTGGGCCTAACTATGGCTACACCTTC
NA TRBJ1-3 NA TRBV10-3 CASHPGTGNTIYF TGTGCCAGCCATCCGGGAACTGGAAACACCATATATTTT
NA TRBJ2-7 NA TRBV5-1 CASSPDRRAYEQYF TGCGCCAGCAGCCCGGACAGGAGGGCCTACGAGCAGTACTTC
TRBD1 TRBJ2-7 NA TRBV23-1 CASSQSKVATGARRKQYF TGCGCCAGCAGTCAATCGAAGGTAGCGACAGGGGCGCGACGGAAGCAGTACTTC
NA TRBJ2-4 NA TRBV5-1 CASSLAGVTKNIQYF TGCGCCAGCAGCTTGGCGGGGGTAACCAAAAACATTCAGTACTTC
NA TRBJ2-1 NA TRBV11-2 CASSLDVDNWVGYNEQFF TGTGCCAGCAGCTTAGATGTAGACAACTGGGTGGGTTACAATGAGCAGTTCTTC
NA TRBJ1-1 once TRBV4-1 CASSQGGVRGRTEAFF TGCGCCAGCAGCCAAGGAGGGGTAAGAGGGAGGACTGAAGCTTTCTTT
NA TRBJ1-6 NA TRBV5-1 CASSFEGAYNSPLHF TGCGCCAGCAGCTTCGAGGGGGCCTATAATTCACCCCTCCACTTT